This is a list of T cell receptor beta chains from one sample in a study of blood T cell repertoires in COVID-19. Sequenced by immunoSEQ multiplex PCR; TCRdb stores in-frame clones only, minus some. In the table there are 85,000 to 100,000 clones, around three quarters of which are singletons. The sample comprised peripheral blood. Every receptor here comes from a man in his fifties who had recovered from COVID-19. CDR3s include the opening cysteine and the closing phenylalanine or tryptophan. Each record gives: clone size, D gene, V gene, J gene, CDR3 protein, CDR3 DNA. A D gene is named only where the DNA matches it firmly. Clone size is stated in some rows and not others, as once, few, many or a class when expanded.

abundance: .; d_gene: .; v_gene: TRBV21-1; j_gene: TRBJ2-5; CDR3aa: CASSTVMGSQYF; CDR3nt: TGTGCCAGCAGCACGGTCATGGGCTCCCAGTACTTC
abundance: .; d_gene: .; v_gene: TRBV28; j_gene: TRBJ2-7; CDR3aa: CASSLIYEQYF; CDR3nt: TGTGCCAGCAGCCTAATATACGAGCAGTACTTC
abundance: .; d_gene: TRBD2; v_gene: TRBV10-2; j_gene: TRBJ2-7; CDR3aa: CASSLSSGQYEQYF; CDR3nt: TGCGCCAGCAGTCTCTCTAGCGGCCAATACGAGCAGTACTTC
abundance: .; d_gene: TRBD1; v_gene: TRBV5-1; j_gene: TRBJ1-2; CDR3aa: CASTLQGAGYGYTF; CDR3nt: TGCGCCAGCACATTACAGGGGGCTGGCTATGGCTACACCTTC
abundance: .; d_gene: TRBD2; v_gene: TRBV2; j_gene: TRBJ2-7; CDR3aa: CASSESSGRSYEQYF; CDR3nt: TGTGCCAGCAGTGAATCTAGCGGGAGGTCCTACGAGCAGTACTTC
abundance: few; d_gene: .; v_gene: TRBV27; j_gene: TRBJ2-2; CDR3aa: CASSSIENTGELFF; CDR3nt: TGTGCCAGCAGTTCAATAGAAAACACCGGGGAGCTGTTTTTT
abundance: .; d_gene: .; v_gene: TRBV2; j_gene: TRBJ1-1; CDR3aa: CASSNNSGAEAFF; CDR3nt: TGTGCCAGCAGTAATAATAGCGGGGCTGAAGCTTTCTTT
abundance: .; d_gene: .; v_gene: TRBV29-1; j_gene: TRBJ1-2; CDR3aa: CSVEFGDGYTF; CDR3nt: TGCAGCGTTGAATTCGGGGATGGCTACACCTTC
abundance: .; d_gene: .; v_gene: TRBV5-5; j_gene: TRBJ1-3; CDR3aa: CASSLGGATSGNTIYF; CDR3nt: TGTGCCAGCAGCTTGGGTGGGGCCACCTCTGGAAACACCATATATTTT
abundance: .; d_gene: .; v_gene: TRBV7-2; j_gene: TRBJ2-3; CDR3aa: CASSPRFGASTDTQYF; CDR3nt: TGTGCCAGCAGCCCCCGGTTTGGAGCTAGCACAGATACGCAGTATTTT
abundance: once; d_gene: .; v_gene: TRBV2; j_gene: TRBJ1-5; CDR3aa: CASSEDRGNQPQHF; CDR3nt: TGTGCCAGCAGTGAGGATCGGGGCAATCAGCCCCAGCATTTT
abundance: few; d_gene: .; v_gene: TRBV19; j_gene: TRBJ1-6; CDR3aa: CASGRTEINSPLHF; CDR3nt: TGTGCCAGTGGCCGGACAGAGATTAATTCACCCCTCCACTTT
abundance: .; d_gene: .; v_gene: TRBV7-9; j_gene: TRBJ2-1; CDR3aa: CASSPGTQVYNEQFF; CDR3nt: TGTGCCAGCAGTCCCGGGACACAGGTCTACAATGAGCAGTTCTTC
abundance: .; d_gene: TRBD2; v_gene: TRBV5-4; j_gene: TRBJ2-5; CDR3aa: CASSLAGLAAGTQYF; CDR3nt: TGTGCCAGCAGCTTGGCTGGACTAGCGGCCGGGACCCAGTACTTC
abundance: .; d_gene: TRBD2; v_gene: TRBV2; j_gene: TRBJ2-5; CDR3aa: CASRTRGQETQYF; CDR3nt: TGTGCCAGCCGGACTAGGGGACAAGAGACCCAGTACTTC
abundance: once; d_gene: .; v_gene: TRBV12-3/TRBV12-4; j_gene: TRBJ2-7; CDR3aa: CATSIWDTYEQYF; CDR3nt: TGTGCCACCTCAATCTGGGACACCTACGAGCAGTACTTC
abundance: .; d_gene: .; v_gene: TRBV5-4; j_gene: TRBJ1-5; CDR3aa: CASSLGIGEPQHF; CDR3nt: TGTGCCAGCAGCTTGGGAATCGGGGAGCCCCAGCATTTT
abundance: .; d_gene: TRBD1; v_gene: TRBV19; j_gene: TRBJ1-6; CDR3aa: CASKKTGAFNSPLHF; CDR3nt: TGTGCCAGTAAAAAGACAGGGGCCTTTAATTCACCCCTCCACTTT
abundance: .; d_gene: .; v_gene: TRBV7-9; j_gene: TRBJ1-2; CDR3aa: CASRQATGMGYGYTF; CDR3nt: TGTGCCAGCAGGCAAGCAACAGGGATGGGCTATGGCTACACCTTC
abundance: .; d_gene: .; v_gene: TRBV10-2; j_gene: TRBJ1-5; CDR3aa: CASSESRQGHQPQHF; CDR3nt: TGCGCCAGCAGTGAGTCGAGACAAGGCCATCAGCCCCAGCATTTT
abundance: .; d_gene: TRBD2; v_gene: TRBV19; j_gene: TRBJ2-1; CDR3aa: CASSRLAAGGGEQFF; CDR3nt: TGTGCCAGTAGTAGATTAGCGGCGGGGGGCGGTGAGCAGTTCTTC
abundance: .; d_gene: .; v_gene: TRBV2; j_gene: TRBJ2-5; CDR3aa: CASLQGLAETQYF; CDR3nt: TGTGCCAGCCTACAGGGATTGGCAGAGACCCAGTACTTC
abundance: .; d_gene: .; v_gene: TRBV7-6; j_gene: TRBJ1-1; CDR3aa: CASSLNPDGGGMNTEAFF; CDR3nt: TGTGCCAGCAGCCTAAACCCCGATGGCGGCGGTATGAACACTGAAGCTTTCTTT
abundance: .; d_gene: .; v_gene: TRBV29-1; j_gene: TRBJ1-6; CDR3aa: CSVAGSAGSPLHF; CDR3nt: TGCAGCGTCGCTGGATCCGCGGGTTCACCCCTCCACTTT
abundance: .; d_gene: .; v_gene: TRBV7-9; j_gene: TRBJ2-1; CDR3aa: CASSLTGTRNEQFF; CDR3nt: TGTGCCAGCAGCTTAACGGGAACGCGGAATGAGCAGTTCTTC
abundance: .; d_gene: TRBD1; v_gene: TRBV6-6; j_gene: TRBJ1-1; CDR3aa: CASSYPTGGSTEAFF; CDR3nt: TGTGCCAGCAGTTACCCGACAGGGGGGAGCACTGAAGCTTTCTTT
abundance: .; d_gene: .; v_gene: TRBV18; j_gene: TRBJ1-6; CDR3aa: CASSHGSDSPLHF; CDR3nt: TGTGCCAGCTCACACGGGTCTGATTCACCCCTCCACTTT
abundance: .; d_gene: .; v_gene: TRBV9; j_gene: TRBJ2-5; CDR3aa: CASSVATGGPETQYF; CDR3nt: TGTGCCAGCAGCGTAGCTACCGGGGGGCCGGAGACCCAGTACTTC
abundance: .; d_gene: TRBD1; v_gene: TRBV5-5; j_gene: TRBJ1-1; CDR3aa: CASSPGQGKYTEAFF; CDR3nt: TGTGCCAGCAGCCCCGGACAGGGCAAGTACACTGAAGCTTTCTTT
abundance: .; d_gene: TRBD1; v_gene: TRBV7-2; j_gene: TRBJ1-2; CDR3aa: CASSSRQGPSYGYTF; CDR3nt: TGTGCCAGCAGCTCCCGACAGGGGCCAAGCTATGGCTACACCTTC
abundance: .; d_gene: .; v_gene: TRBV18; j_gene: TRBJ2-5; CDR3aa: CASSPQDYQETQYF; CDR3nt: TGTGCCAGCTCACCACAGGACTACCAAGAGACCCAGTACTTC
abundance: .; d_gene: TRBD1; v_gene: TRBV5-1; j_gene: TRBJ2-5; CDR3aa: CASSLQGARQETQYF; CDR3nt: TGCGCCAGCAGCTTGCAGGGGGCAAGGCAAGAGACCCAGTACTTC
abundance: .; d_gene: TRBD1; v_gene: TRBV5-1; j_gene: TRBJ1-1; CDR3aa: CASSWWTGMNTEAFF; CDR3nt: TGCGCCAGCAGCTGGTGGACAGGAATGAACACTGAAGCTTTCTTT
abundance: many; d_gene: .; v_gene: TRBV4-2; j_gene: TRBJ2-2; CDR3aa: CASSLFGGSANTGELFF; CDR3nt: TGTGCCAGCAGCCTCTTCGGAGGGTCTGCTAACACCGGGGAGCTGTTTTTT
abundance: once; d_gene: TRBD2; v_gene: TRBV3-1/TRBV3-2; j_gene: TRBJ2-7; CDR3aa: CASSKAGGYEQYF; CDR3nt: TGTGCCAGCAGCAAGGCCGGGGGGTACGAGCAGTACTTC
abundance: .; d_gene: .; v_gene: TRBV18; j_gene: TRBJ2-7; CDR3aa: CASSERTDILYEQYF; CDR3nt: TGTGCCAGCTCAGAGCGGACAGATATTCTCTACGAGCAGTACTTC
abundance: .; d_gene: TRBD1; v_gene: TRBV6-2/TRBV6-3; j_gene: TRBJ2-1; CDR3aa: CASSFGTENYNEQFF; CDR3nt: TGTGCCAGCAGTTTTGGGACAGAGAATTACAATGAGCAGTTCTTC
abundance: .; d_gene: .; v_gene: TRBV27; j_gene: TRBJ1-4; CDR3aa: CASSSPASGEKLFF; CDR3nt: TGTGCCAGCAGTTCCCCCGCCTCCGGGGAAAAACTGTTTTTT
abundance: .; d_gene: TRBD2; v_gene: TRBV3-1/TRBV3-2; j_gene: TRBJ2-1; CDR3aa: CASGDTSGGGEQFF; CDR3nt: TGTGCCAGCGGCGACACTAGCGGGGGTGGTGAGCAGTTCTTC
abundance: .; d_gene: .; v_gene: TRBV10-2; j_gene: TRBJ2-7; CDR3aa: CASSETGMKYEQYF; CDR3nt: TGCGCCAGCAGTGAGACAGGTATGAAATACGAGCAGTACTTC
abundance: .; d_gene: .; v_gene: TRBV12-3/TRBV12-4; j_gene: TRBJ2-1; CDR3aa: CASSLIREQFF; CDR3nt: TGTGCCAGCAGTTTAATACGGGAGCAGTTCTTC
abundance: once; d_gene: .; v_gene: TRBV30; j_gene: TRBJ1-1; CDR3aa: CAWSVLPPRTEAFF; CDR3nt: TGTGCCTGGAGTGTACTGCCCCCCCGGACTGAAGCTTTCTTT
abundance: once; d_gene: .; v_gene: TRBV6-6; j_gene: TRBJ2-3; CDR3aa: CASTTGGADTQYF; CDR3nt: TGTGCCAGCACTACAGGTGGGGCAGATACGCAGTATTTT
abundance: .; d_gene: TRBD1; v_gene: TRBV10-3; j_gene: TRBJ2-7; CDR3aa: CAIRLDRGNAWGSYEQYF; CDR3nt: TGTGCCATCAGATTGGACAGGGGAAATGCTTGGGGGTCCTACGAGCAGTACTTC
abundance: .; d_gene: .; v_gene: TRBV19; j_gene: TRBJ2-7; CDR3aa: CASSILGGLEQYF; CDR3nt: TGTGCCAGTAGTATCTTGGGGGGTTTGGAGCAGTACTTC
abundance: .; d_gene: TRBD1; v_gene: TRBV24-1; j_gene: TRBJ2-1; CDR3aa: CATSDWAGGVNEQFF; CDR3nt: TGTGCCACCAGTGATTGGGCAGGGGGTGTTAATGAGCAGTTCTTC
abundance: .; d_gene: TRBD2; v_gene: TRBV4-1; j_gene: TRBJ2-5; CDR3aa: CASSQFSGGAETQYF; CDR3nt: TGCGCCAGCAGCCAATTTAGCGGGGGCGCAGAGACCCAGTACTTC
abundance: .; d_gene: .; v_gene: TRBV5-1; j_gene: TRBJ1-1; CDR3aa: CASSPIRGTEAFF; CDR3nt: TGCGCCAGCAGCCCGATACGGGGCACTGAAGCTTTCTTT
abundance: once; d_gene: .; v_gene: TRBV7-8; j_gene: TRBJ1-1; CDR3aa: CASSPGPGNTEAFF; CDR3nt: TGTGCCAGCAGCCCTGGTCCAGGGAACACTGAAGCTTTCTTT
abundance: .; d_gene: .; v_gene: TRBV7-9; j_gene: TRBJ1-4; CDR3aa: CASSLGVGGSLGELFF; CDR3nt: TGTGCCAGCAGCTTAGGAGTAGGAGGGTCGCTAGGGGAACTGTTTTTT